This T cell receptor (beta chain) is from a study of shared clonotypes between healthy human individuals. For the study at large: Every donor yielded three CD4 naive, three CD4 memory, two CD8 naive and one CD8 memory plate. Broader study findings: Memory subsets generally showed lower estimated richness than naive subsets. Genetic and exposure-history diversity was limited by the few donors.

TCRdb keeps only in-frame clones here, not all; method: immunoSEQ multiplex PCR. This repertoire shows about 680,000 clones, about three quarters found once; its top ten account for around 2%. V was shortened by 5 bases and J by 0 bases, with 8 bases between the two germline ends. Germline V gene lookup returns CDR1 MDHEN and CDR2 SYDVKM. The CDR3 runs to 14 residues. A remark on this clone: Its antigen is not identified.

This clonotype was obtained from a woman under 40 in good health. The chain links TRBV28 to TRBJ1-3; D is ambiguous. Sequencing was performed on memory CD4+ T cells sorted from blood. As to subset: CD45RA-negative fraction. CDR3 coding DNA: TGTGCCAGCAGTCCCTCTCTCTCTGGAAACACCATATATTTT. The encoded protein is CASSPSLSGNTIYF.